A single sample gave rise to the 30 T cell receptor beta chains below, sequenced in a study of regulatory T cells in long-lasting Graves disease. Regarding time point: newly diagnosed GD, antithyroid drugs for less than 3 months. PBMC-extracted RNA yielded the TCR library. According to the study, TCR beta libraries were built with iRepertoire HTBI primers and CDR3-region Arm-PCR. TCRdb reprocessed the multiplex PCR reads via MiXCR and lists one record per CDR3 protein. The sample consists of some 500,000 distinct CDR3 sequences, around an eighth of them appearing once. These same data were also listed under a study on T cells in Graves' hyperthyroidism and ophthalmopathy.

The sample was peripheral blood mononuclear cells (PBMCs), taken at new diagnosis, from a patient treated with antithyroid drugs. The receptors stem from a man aged 25-45 years with Graves disease.

The sample holds many counts of this clonotype. V is TRBV7-9 and J is TRBJ2-7, with 10 bases identical to TRBD2. The germline V gene encodes CDR1 SEHNR and CDR2 FQNEAQ (reference sequence). This CDR3 region has 16 residues. J was trimmed by 5 bases and V by 5 bases; bases with no gene match: 12. The CDR3 is CASSPVPSGRRHEQYF. The CDR3 DNA reads as TGTGCCAGCAGCCCCGTACCTAGCGGGAGAAGGCACGAGCAGTACTTC. The whole variable domain, remainder taken from reference TRBV7-9 and TRBJ2-7, is DTGVSQNPRHKITKRGQNVTFRCDPISEHNRLYWYRQTLGQGPEFLTYFQNEAQLEKSRLLSDRFSAERPKGSFSTLEIQRTEQGDSAMYLCASSPVPSGRRHEQYFGPGTRLTVT.

This clonotype came up many times. J is TRBJ1-4 and V is TRBV27; the match to TRBD1 covers 9 bases. The V gene end was trimmed by 5 bases and the J gene end by 2 bases; junction bases not matched to a gene: 3. This CDR3 is 15 amino acids long. Germline CDR1 reads MNHEY; CDR2 reads SMNVEV (reference sequence). This CDR3 is CASSTQGATNEKLFF. The CDR3 nucleotides are TGTGCCAGCAGTACACAGGGGGCCACTAATGAAAAACTGTTTTTT. The full variable domain, with the rest looked up from reference TRBV27 and TRBJ1-4, is EAQVTQNPRYLITVTGKKLTVTCSQNMNHEYMSWYRQDPGLGLRQIYYSMNVEVTDKGDVPEGYKVSRKEKRNFPLILESPSPNQTSLYFCASSTQGATNEKLFFGSGTQLSVL.

As concerns this clonotype: A read error may account for a junction end that differs from germline. The V gene is TRBV7-9, the J gene TRBJ1-4; 7 bases agree with TRBD1. Germline CDR1 and CDR2: SEHNR and FQNEAQ (reference sequence). The CDR3 extends over 16 amino acids. The chain's CDR3 is CASKWGRQGTNEKLVF. In DNA, the CDR3 is TGTGCCAGCAAATGGGGGAGACAGGGAACTAATGAAAAACTGGTTTTT.

In the case of this clonotype: Possible read error: a much larger clone is one base away. The chain links TRBV7-9 to TRBJ2-1, with D possibly TRBD2 on 7 matching bases. The tail of the sequence fits TRBJ2-5 better, so the J call may be wrong. Germline V lookup: CDR1 SEHNR, CDR2 FQNEAQ (reference sequence). The CDR3 is made up of 16 amino acids. The CDR3 nucleotides read TGTGCCAGCAGCTTAGTGGCGGGGGCCAGCCAAGAGACCCAGTACTTC. The encoded protein is CASSLVAGASQETQYF.

The sample holds many counts of this clonotype. The chain couples TRBV29-1 to TRBJ2-7; weak D call: TRBD1 (5 bases). V was clipped by 4 bases and J by 0 bases, with 13 bases between them. The CDR3 length is 14 residues. Germline values: CDR1 SQVTM, CDR2 ANQGSEA. CDR3 DNA sequence: TGCAGCGTTGGAGCGACAGTACCCTCCTACGAGCAGTACTTC. Its protein product is CSVGATVPSYEQYF.

This chain uses TRBV28 with TRBJ2-7; 7 bases map to TRBD1. The germline V gene encodes CDR1 MDHEN and CDR2 SYDVKM. V shed 5 bases, J shed 12 bases, and the junction held 10 bases outside the gene matches. The CDR3 is made up of 12 amino acids. CDR3 in amino acids: CASSGSRGRLYF. As DNA, the CDR3 is TGTGCCAGCAGTGGGTCGAGGGGGCGACTGTACTTC. Filled out from reference TRBV28 and TRBJ2-7, the complete variable domain reads DVKVTQSSRYLVKRTGEKVFLECVQDMDHENMFWYRQDPGLGLRLIYFSYDVKMKEKGDIPEGYSVSREKKERFSLILESASTNQTSMYLCASSGSRGRLYFGPGTRLTVT.

The rearrangement links TRBV4-1 to TRBJ2-1; D not certain. CDR3 length: 15 residues. In germline, CDR1 is MGHRA, CDR2 YSYEKL. Trimming left V 0 bases short and J 7 bases short, with 13 bases between. CDR3 sequence reads: CASSQDNRFGNEQFF. The CDR3 region has the DNA TGCGCCAGCAGCCAAGATAATCGGTTCGGGAATGAGCAGTTCTTC.

This clonotype has at least ten counts. J is TRBJ2-1 and V is TRBV7-2; D gene uncertain. Germline CDR1 and CDR2: SGHTA and FQGNSA. The CDR3 totals 15 residues. V lost 1 base to trimming and J lost 0 bases, with 7 bases between them. The CDR3 sequence: CASSLELPSYNEQFF. The CDR3 DNA follows: TGTGCCAGCAGCTTAGAATTACCCTCCTACAATGAGCAGTTCTTC.

The chain employs TRBV2 and TRBJ1-2; no firm D call. Germline V lookup: CDR1 SNHLY, CDR2 FYNNEI. The length of the CDR3 is 15 residues. V was trimmed by 3 bases and J by 4 bases, leaving 15 bases between them. CDR3 in DNA: TGTGCCAGCAGTGAGAGACACCTAAAGGGCTATGGCTACACCTTC. Encoded protein: CASSERHLKGYGYTF.

There are a few counts of this clonotype. This rearrangement joins TRBV20-1 to TRBJ2-3; 8 nucleotides match TRBD2. This CDR3 has 14 amino acids. Germline values: CDR1 DFQATT, CDR2 SNEGSKA (reference sequence). The V segment lost 5 bases and the J segment 1 base; nucleotides outside the gene matches: 5. Written as DNA, the CDR3 is TGCAGTGCTCGGACTAGCTTGGGCACAGATACGCAGTATTTT. Translating gives CSARTSLGTDTQYF.

This clonotype occurred a few times. The V gene is TRBV19, the J gene TRBJ1-5; 8 nucleotides line up with TRBD1. The germline CDR1 and CDR2 sequences are LNHDA and SQIVND (reference sequence). This CDR3 has 14 residues. The V segment lost 5 bases and the J segment 4 bases; nucleotides outside the gene matches: 4. The CDR3 sequence is CASSEDRVNQPQHF. CDR3 nucleotide sequence: TGTGCCAGTAGTGAGGACAGGGTGAATCAGCCCCAGCATTTT.

This clonotype was observed at least ten times. The V call is TRBV5-1, the J call TRBJ2-7; 9 nucleotides line up with TRBD2. CDR3 size: 12 residues. Per germline, CDR1 SGHRS and CDR2 YFSETQ. Losses at the gene ends were 4 bases for V and 5 bases for J; bases not matched to a gene: 1. CDR3 protein: CASSPSGNEQYF. The CDR3 DNA follows: TGCGCCAGCAGCCCTAGCGGGAACGAGCAGTACTTC.

This clonotype has a count of ten or more. The chain uses TRBV20-1 and TRBJ2-5; possible D gene TRBD1, 6 bases. This CDR3 has 15 amino acids. V lost 0 bases to trimming and J lost 2 bases, with 13 bases between them. The germline V gene encodes CDR1 DFQATT and CDR2 SNEGSKA (reference sequence). The chain's CDR3 is CSARDGQGHQETQYF. The CDR3 nucleotides read TGCAGTGCTAGAGATGGCCAGGGGCATCAAGAGACCCAGTACTTC.

This clonotype came up many times. The rearrangement links TRBV25-1 to TRBJ2-7, with 7 bases identical to TRBD2. CDR3 length equals 14 residues. Germline values: CDR1 MGHDK, CDR2 SYGVNS. After removal of 1 base from V and 1 base from J, the junction contained 1 base not matched to a gene. As DNA, the CDR3 is TGTGCCAGCAGTGAATCTAGCGGATCCTACGAGCAGTACTTC. Translating it yields CASSESSGSYEQYF.

This clonotype was picked up a small number of times. The germline gene is not matched at one end of the junction; a read error may be the cause. V gene TRBV5-1 combines with J gene TRBJ2-1; perhaps TRBD2 as D (5 bases). The CDR3 is 11 amino acids. CDR1 is SGHRS and CDR2 is YFSETQ in the germline V gene. CDR3 DNA: TGCGTCACCAGCGGCTACAACGAGCAGTTCTTC. This codes for CVTSGYNEQFF.

The rearrangement uses TRBV24-1 and TRBJ2-3, with a possible D match to TRBD1 (6 bases). Germline-derived CDR1 and CDR2 are KGHDR and SFDVKD. With 7 bases removed from V and 3 bases from J, the gap between germline ends came to 13 bases. The CDR3 has 14 residues. CDR3 sequence (DNA): TGTGCCACCAGGGGGAACAGGGCAACAGATACGCAGTATTTT. This gives the protein CATRGNRATDTQYF.

Only a few counts were recorded for this clonotype. The chain joins TRBV9 to TRBJ2-5; tentatively, D is TRBD1 (5 bases). Germline loops: CDR1 SGDLS, CDR2 YYNGEE. The CDR3 has 17 amino acids. Deletions cut 3 bases from V and 2 bases from J, with 20 bases between. CDR3 sequence: CASSASYGHPLQETQYF. CDR3 DNA: TGTGCCAGCAGCGCCTCATATGGACATCCACTACAAGAGACCCAGTACTTC.

This clonotype was seen many times. The V call is TRBV30, the J call TRBJ2-7; TRBD1 matches at 9 bases. Germline V gene lookup returns CDR1 GTSNPN and CDR2 SVGIG (reference sequence). V gave up 3 bases and J gave up 3 bases; unmatched junction bases: 6. The CDR3 has 14 residues. The CDR3 here is CAWSNRDRVYEQYF. CDR3 bases: TGTGCCTGGAGCAATCGGGACAGGGTCTACGAGCAGTACTTC.

This clonotype appeared many times. The rearrangement joins TRBV6-1 to TRBJ1-1; TRBD1 agrees at 8 bases. Germline CDR1 is MNHNS and CDR2 is SASEGT. This CDR3 contains 17 residues. V was clipped by 7 bases and J by 4 bases; unmatched bases: 17. The CDR3 bases are TGTGCCAGCACCGCACTCATGCCCAGGGGGCGCGGCACTGAAGCTTTCTTT. Residues: CASTALMPRGRGTEAFF.

This clonotype was seen only a few times. This rearrangement joins TRBV19 to TRBJ2-2, with D uncertain. This CDR3 has 11 amino acids. Germline CDR1 LNHDA, CDR2 SQIVND (reference sequence). Trimming removed 6 bases from V and 6 bases from J, with 5 bases in between. The CDR3 DNA follows: TGTGCCAGTAGGGCGTCCGGGGAGCTGTTTTTT. This sequence encodes CASRASGELFF.

This clonotype was seen repeatedly, ten times or more. This chain links TRBV14 with TRBJ2-3; D remains ambiguous. CDR3 size: 12 residues. Trimming shortened V by 3 bases and J by 5 bases, and 6 bases separated the two germline ends. Per germline, CDR1 SGHDN and CDR2 FVKESK. CDR3 coding DNA: TGTGCCAGCAGCCAGGTTCTAGATACGCAGTATTTT. Its translation: CASSQVLDTQYF.

This clonotype has at least ten counts. This sequence joins TRBV27 and TRBJ2-1, with 10 positions matching TRBD1. The V gene's germline CDR1 is MNHEY and CDR2 SMNVEV (reference sequence). This CDR3 region has 16 residues. With 6 bases clipped from V and 4 bases from J, the junction kept 9 bases outside the gene matches. The CDR3 loop is CASSLDRGFSYNEQFF. The CDR3 nucleotides are TGTGCCAGCAGCTTGGACAGGGGGTTCTCTTACAATGAGCAGTTCTTC.

This clonotype was counted between two and nine times. This rearrangement joins TRBV25-1 to TRBJ1-2, with a weak D call TRBD1 (5 bases). V lost 2 bases to trimming and J lost 12 bases, with 10 bases between them. The germline gives CDR1 MGHDK, CDR2 SYGVNS. The CDR3 has 11 amino acids. The CDR3 loop is CASSEGGGHTF. Here the CDR3 DNA reads TGTGCCAGCAGTGAAGGGGGAGGACACACCTTC.

Comment on this clonotype: The junction does not match germline at one end; this may be a read error. This sequence joins TRBV19 and TRBJ2-5; 10 positions agree with TRBD1. Per the germline V gene, CDR1 is LNHDA and CDR2 is SQIVND (reference sequence). The CDR3 extends over 11 amino acids. CDR3: CASSLGTGVFF. CDR3 in DNA: TGTGCCAGTAGTCTGGGGACAGGGGTCTTCTTC.

There are many counts of this clonotype. J is TRBJ2-3 and V is TRBV3-1; the match to TRBD2 covers 7 bases. The J segment lost 2 bases and the V segment lost 4 bases, leaving 15 bases of the junction unmatched. Germline lookup yields CDR1 LGHDT and CDR2 YNNKEL (reference sequence). The CDR3 length is 18 residues. CDR3 DNA sequence: TGTGCCAGCAGCCCAGTTGGTTGGCAAGCGGGGAACACAGATACGCAGTATTTT. Its protein is CASSPVGWQAGNTDTQYF.

This clonotype showed up many times. The chain couples TRBV5-1 to TRBJ1-2, with TRBD1 as a possible D gene (6 bases). Germline values: CDR1 SGHRS, CDR2 YFSETQ. The CDR3 has 13 amino acids. V was clipped by 0 bases and J by 11 bases, with 14 bases between them. CDR3 bases: TGCGCCAGCAGCTTGGGAGGACAGACCCCTTACACCTTC. This translates into CASSLGGQTPYTF. The full variable domain, completed using reference TRBV5-1 and TRBJ1-2, is KAGVTQTPRYLIKTRGQQVTLSCSPISGHRSVSWYQQTPGQGLQFLFEYFSETQRNKGNFPGRFSGRQFSNSRSEMNVSTLELGDSALYLCASSLGGQTPYTFGSGTRLTVV.

This clonotype occurred many times. The chain joins TRBV15 to TRBJ2-7; D remains unclear. CDR3 length: 16 residues. V lost 3 bases and J 6 bases, leaving 21 bases between the germline ends. Per the germline V gene, CDR1 is LNHNV and CDR2 is YYDKDF (reference sequence). CDR3 protein: CATSSTMDSVGGEQYF. In DNA form, the CDR3 reads TGTGCCACCAGCAGTACCATGGATAGTGTAGGTGGCGAGCAGTACTTC.

The chain joins TRBV6-2 or TRBV6-3 to TRBJ2-5; 8 positions agree with TRBD2. The germline V gene has CDR1 MNHEY and CDR2 SVGEGT. J lost 4 bases, V lost 7 bases, and 8 bases had no gene match. The CDR3 is made up of 14 amino acids. Here the CDR3 reads CASNPGAGGETQYF. The CDR3 region has the DNA TGTGCCAGCAACCCCGGGGCGGGAGGAGAGACCCAGTACTTC.

CDR3 coding DNA: TGTGCCAGCAGCCGGACAGGGGGGAGAGCTTTCTTT. This sequence encodes CASSRTGGRAFF. This chain connects TRBV7-9 to TRBJ1-1; TRBD1 matches at 10 bases. The CDR3 runs 12 residues. Trimming at V came to 5 bases and at J to 10 bases, leaving 4 bases not matched to a gene. CDR1 SEHNR and CDR2 FQNEAQ come from the germline V gene (reference sequence).

V is TRBV12-3 or TRBV12-4 and J is TRBJ2-5, with 15 bases fitting TRBD2. CDR3 size: 16 residues. Trimming removed 6 bases from V and 7 bases from J; junction bases left unmatched: 9. CDR3 DNA sequence: TGTGCCAGCAGACCTACCGGACTAGCGGGAGGGAGGACCCAGTACTTC. Translation gives CASRPTGLAGGRTQYF.